Here is one T cell receptor beta chain with its context. Clones were read by immunoSEQ multiplex PCR, and TCRdb kept only the in-frame ones, dropping some. This table has some 60,000 clones, about 85% appearing once. The sample comes from a study of T cell changes during pregnancy in multiple sclerosis. This specimen was CD4+ T cells from peripheral blood mononuclear cells, taken in the third trimester of pregnancy. The sequence came from a female donor with multiple sclerosis, enrolled in a pregnancy study.

In DNA form, the CDR3 reads TGTGCCAGCAGCCAGTCAGGGGGAGAGACCCAGTACTTC. It encodes CASSQSGGETQYF. The chain carries TRBV13 and TRBJ2-5; 7 positions agree with TRBD1. Germline CDR1 reads PRHDT; CDR2 reads FYEKMQ (reference sequence). The CDR3 is made up of 13 amino acids. J was trimmed by 4 bases and V by 5 bases; bases with no gene match: 4.